These 19 T cell receptor beta chains share one sample of origin, sequenced in a study of T cells after yellow fever vaccination (dated by TCRdb to about 2019). The library was obtained by 5' RACE. Sequencing relied on an Illumina HiSeq 2500. TCRdb redid the processing of the public reads, applying fastp at Q25 and MiXCR, and retained in-frame beta chains. Rows with a matching CDR3 protein are joined into one entry that keeps the most common DNA and genes. This sample gives 170,000 or so distinct CDR3 sequences in total; approximately 6.2% of them show up just once. The top ten clones comprise less than 3.5% of the sample. Interpreted using the paper, the treatment or condition label stands for: live attenuated yellow fever vaccine strain. This sample comprised CD4+ T cells sorted from PBMCs, obtained on the day of the first yellow fever vaccination. These receptors all come from a man aged 18-30 years who received the YFV17D yellow fever vaccine.

This clonotype was detected ten times or more. The V gene is TRBV13, the J gene TRBJ2-5; 13 positions agree with TRBD2. Germline V gene lookup returns CDR1 PRHDT and CDR2 FYEKMQ (reference sequence). This CDR3 has 14 amino acids. V was pared by 6 bases and J by 5 bases, with 3 bases of the junction left unmatched. CDR3 sequence (DNA): TGTGCCAGCAGGACTAGCGGGGGGCTCGAGACCCAGTACTTC. It codes for CASRTSGGLETQYF.

This clonotype turned up a few times. The V call is TRBV18, the J call TRBJ1-6; D possibly corresponds to TRBD1 (6 bases). CDR1 and CDR2 (germline): KGHSH, LQKENI. Trimming cost V 3 bases and J 6 bases, with 15 bases left between them. The CDR3 consists of 16 residues. CDR3 DNA sequence: TGTGCCAGCTCACCTCGACAGGCCACGACTAATTCACCCCTCCACTTT. Protein sequence: CASSPRQATTNSPLHF.

This clonotype was seen more than once but under ten times. The J gene is TRBJ2-3, the V gene TRBV19; D is possibly TRBD1 (6 bases). The V end lost 4 bases, the J end lost 2 bases, and 16 bases lay between the germline ends. Germline loops: CDR1 LNHDA, CDR2 SQIVND (reference sequence). This CDR3 spans 16 amino acids. The CDR3 reads CASSTRTGLFTDTQYF. CDR3 bases: TGTGCCAGTAGTACCCGCACAGGGCTCTTCACAGATACGCAGTATTTT.

In its sample, this clonotype was seen a few times. The chain combines TRBV12-3 or TRBV12-4 with TRBJ2-6; 8 bases are shared with TRBD1. The CDR3 sequence is 16 residues long. V was pared by 6 bases and J by 19 bases, with 23 bases of the junction left unmatched. CDR3 loop: CASRIQGDPSGANVTF. The CDR3 DNA follows: TGTGCCAGCAGAATACAGGGGGACCCCTCTGGGGCCAACGTCACTTTC.

Many counts were recorded for this clonotype. The chain couples TRBV5-1 to TRBJ2-1; 9 nucleotides align to TRBD2. Looked up from germline, CDR1 is SGHRS and CDR2 is YFSETQ. The CDR3 totals 16 residues. V shed 10 bases, J shed 9 bases, and the junction held 20 bases outside the gene matches. The CDR3 DNA is TGCGCCGCAAGAGCGGCTGGCGGGGGGGCTCATGGTGAGCAGTTCTTC. This codes for CAARAAGGGAHGEQFF.

The table lists this clonotype with a few counts. The rearrangement joins TRBV6-5 to TRBJ2-6, with D uncertain. The V gene lost 0 bases and the J gene lost 0 bases, with 3 bases spanning the gap. The V gene's germline CDR1 is MNHEY and CDR2 SVGAGI. This CDR3 region has 15 residues. This CDR3 is CASSYSGSGANVLTF. CDR3 sequence (DNA): TGTGCCAGCAGTTACTCCGGCTCTGGGGCCAACGTCCTGACTTTC.

This clonotype has just a few counts. The V and J genes are TRBV29-1 and TRBJ1-6; 9 bases agree with TRBD1. The CDR3 totals 13 residues. Looked up from germline, CDR1 is SQVTM and CDR2 is ANQGSEA. V dropped 7 bases and J dropped 6; count of bases not matched to a gene: 4. DNA of the CDR3: TGCAGCGCCCGGACAGGGGCTAATTCACCCCTCCACTTT. Protein: CSARTGANSPLHF.

This sequence joins TRBV10-1 and TRBJ1-1; D possibly corresponds to TRBD1 (5 bases). The germline gives CDR1 WNHNN, CDR2 SYGVQD (reference sequence). V dropped 6 bases and J dropped 3 bases, with 11 bases sitting between them. The CDR3 is 13 residues long. The CDR3 loop is CASRRQPDTEAFF. The CDR3 DNA reads TGCGCCAGCAGGAGACAGCCAGACACTGAAGCTTTCTTT.

This clonotype was picked up many times. V is TRBV12-3 or TRBV12-4 and J is TRBJ2-7; 9 nucleotides line up with TRBD1. CDR3 size: 14 residues. With V trimmed by 6 bases and J by 2 bases, 5 bases remained unmatched. The CDR3 DNA reads TGTGCCAGCAGGCCAACAGGGGGCACCTACGAGCAGTACTTC. It encodes CASRPTGGTYEQYF.

This clonotype was observed many times. The chain joins TRBV10-3 to TRBJ1-4; tentatively, D is TRBD1 (5 bases). Germline V gives CDR1 ENHRY, CDR2 SYGVKD. The V gene lost 10 bases and the J gene lost 0 bases, with 15 bases spanning the gap. The CDR3 covers 15 residues. The CDR3 sequence is CATSRGLATNEKLFF. DNA for the CDR3: TGTGCCACGAGCCGGGGCCTTGCAACTAATGAAAAACTGTTTTTT.

This clonotype was observed at least ten times. V is TRBV2 and J is TRBJ2-3; 7 bases align to TRBD2. With 6 bases clipped from V and 5 bases from J, the junction kept 5 bases outside the gene matches. CDR3 size: 13 residues. Looked up from germline, CDR1 is SNHLY and CDR2 is FYNNEI. The CDR3 loop reads CASSGEGRDTQYF. The CDR3 nucleotides are TGTGCCAGCAGCGGGGAGGGGCGAGATACGCAGTATTTT.

This clonotype was counted ten times or more. This chain connects TRBV12-3 or TRBV12-4 to TRBJ1-1; D possibly corresponds to TRBD1 (5 bases). V shed 6 bases and J shed 1 base, with 9 bases lying between them. The CDR3 covers 13 residues. CDR3 sequence: CASREQENTEAFF. The CDR3 DNA sequence: TGTGCCAGCAGAGAACAGGAGAACACTGAAGCTTTCTTT.

J is TRBJ2-2 and V is TRBV27, with D unresolved. Trimming removed 3 bases at V and 0 bases at J, with 8 bases between. The germline CDR1 and CDR2 sequences are MNHEY and SMNVEV (reference sequence). The CDR3 is 15 amino acids. CDR3: CASSFALSNTGELFF. The CDR3, as DNA: TGTGCCAGCAGTTTCGCTTTATCGAACACCGGGGAGCTGTTTTTT.

At least ten counts were recorded for this clonotype. This sequence joins TRBV5-6 and TRBJ1-5, with D uncertain. V was cut by 4 bases and J by 3 bases, with 14 bases left in between. CDR1 and CDR2 (germline): SGHDT, YYEEEE. The CDR3 runs to 15 residues. The CDR3 spells CASSAEGGYNQPQHF. Written as DNA, the CDR3 is TGTGCCAGCAGCGCGGAGGGAGGATACAATCAGCCCCAGCATTTT.

This clonotype was observed many times. This rearrangement joins TRBV5-1 to TRBJ2-5; TRBD1 is a possible D gene (5 bases). V was pared by 6 bases and J by 2 bases, with 14 bases between. The CDR3 sequence is 14 residues long. Germline loops: CDR1 SGHRS, CDR2 YFSETQ. CDR3 nucleotide sequence: TGCGCCAGCACCAAGGGGCAGACTCAAGAGACCCAGTACTTC. This translates into CASTKGQTQETQYF.

This clonotype was seen a few times. This rearrangement joins TRBV4-3 to TRBJ2-5; 8 bases agree with TRBD2. Germline CDR1 is LGHNA and CDR2 is YSLEER. This CDR3 comprises 17 residues. J gave up 4 bases and V 1 base, and 11 bases lay outside the gene matches. The CDR3 region is CASSQGAAGGWGETQYF. CDR3 bases: TGCGCCAGCAGCCAAGGGGCGGCGGGGGGCTGGGGAGAGACCCAGTACTTC.

This clonotype occurred a few times. This may be a read error: a much more frequent sequence differs by one nucleotide. The chain combines TRBV7-2 with TRBJ2-5; maybe TRBD1 (5 bases). Germline V gene lookup returns CDR1 SGHTA and CDR2 FQGNSA. The V end was cut by 2 bases, the J end by 1 base, with 8 bases between. The CDR3 has 14 residues. The CDR3 sequence is CASSLNQGQETQYF. The CDR3 DNA is TGTGCCAGCAGCTTAAACCAGGGCCAAGAGACCCAGTACTTC.

The chain is built from TRBV5-4 and TRBJ2-1; D possibly corresponds to TRBD1 (7 bases). Between the trimmed V and J ends, which lost 0 bases and 3 bases, there was a span of 10 bases. Looked up from germline, CDR1 is SGHNT and CDR2 is YYREEE (reference sequence). CDR3 size: 15 residues. CDR3 region: CASSLDQGGYNEQFF. CDR3 nucleotides: TGTGCCAGCAGCTTGGACCAGGGGGGCTACAATGAGCAGTTCTTC.

The sample holds a few counts of this clonotype. The genes are TRBV3-1 and TRBJ1-3; possible D gene TRBD1, 6 bases. Germline CDR1 LGHDT, CDR2 YNNKEL (reference sequence). Trimming shortened V by 1 base and J by 2 bases, and 12 bases separated the two germline ends. This CDR3 is built from 16 residues. The CDR3 coding sequence is TGTGCCAGCAGCCAAGGGGTAGGGGGTCCTGGAAACACCATATATTTT. This encodes CASSQGVGGPGNTIYF.